The 29 T cell receptor beta chains given below trace back to one sample, sequenced in a study of control samples from healthy donors and cancer patients (dated by TCRdb to 2018 to 2020). The library was generated by the immunoSEQ multiplex PCR assay. TCRdb re-hosts the immuneACCESS table, in-frame sequences only. Its copies lack some clones; in the studies checked, an unresolved V gene accounts for under half of them, and the cause for the rest is not known. For this sample there are roughly 130,000 clones; roughly nine tenths appear just once. Approximately 9.4% of the sample is held by the ten biggest clonotypes. Sequencing was carried out using blood. Receptors were obtained from a woman in her thirties in good health.

The J gene is TRBJ1-2, the V gene TRBV19; 9 nucleotides align to TRBD1. The ends lost 6 bases at V and 3 bases at J; junction bases unmatched: 2. This CDR3 spans 13 amino acids. Germline values: CDR1 LNHDA, CDR2 SQIVND (reference sequence). CDR3 sequence: CASRDRGDYGYTF. The CDR3 DNA sequence: TGTGCCAGTAGGGACAGGGGCGACTATGGCTACACCTTC.

This clone turned up a few times. The rearrangement joins TRBV2 to TRBJ1-1; D is perhaps TRBD1 (5 bases). The V end was cut by 3 bases, the J end by 0 bases, with 14 bases between. Germline-derived CDR1 and CDR2 are SNHLY and FYNNEI. CDR3 size: 16 residues. This CDR3 reads CASSEAGRVLNTEAFF. CDR3 nucleotide sequence: TGTGCCAGCAGTGAGGCAGGGAGGGTTTTGAACACTGAAGCTTTCTTT.

About this clone: Mismatch with germline at one junction end may stem from a read error. The gene calls are TRBV7-7 and TRBJ2-5; 12 bases map to TRBD2. This CDR3 has 18 amino acids. Germline V CDR1 and CDR2: SSHAT, FNYEAQ (reference sequence). The DNA of the CDR3 is TGTGCTAGCAGCTCGATGCCCAGGACTAGCGGGAACTCGGAGACCCAGTACTTC. It is translated as CASSSMPRTSGNSETQYF.

DNA for the CDR3: TGTGCCAGCTCACCAAAGGCTAGCGGGGGTAGCTCCTACGAGCAGTACTTC. Translation gives CASSPKASGGSSYEQYF. The chain employs TRBV18 and TRBJ2-7, with 10 bases that match TRBD2. After removal of 2 bases from V and 0 bases from J, the junction contained 7 bases not matched to a gene. Per germline, CDR1 KGHSH and CDR2 LQKENI. This CDR3 contains 17 residues.

The V and J genes are TRBV28 and TRBJ1-1; no clear D gene. The ends were cut back, 4 bases at V and 4 bases at J, with 13 bases in the middle. This CDR3 is 14 amino acids long. CDR1 is MDHEN and CDR2 is SYDVKM in the germline V gene. CDR3: CASSSPVRGTEAFF. CDR3 in DNA: TGTGCCAGCAGTTCCCCCGTACGGGGCACTGAAGCTTTCTTT.

V usage is TRBV6-5 and J usage is TRBJ1-3; no clear D gene. The CDR3 sequence is 15 residues long. CDR1 is MNHEY, CDR2 SVGAGI, per germline. Trimming pared 6 bases from V and 1 base from J, leaving 13 bases between. The CDR3 DNA is TGTGCCAGCAGCACAGACGGGAGTTCTGGAAACACCATATATTTT. This codes for CASSTDGSSGNTIYF.

The rearrangement joins TRBV4-1 to TRBJ1-1, with TRBD1 matching 12 bases. Germline V gene data show CDR1 as MGHRA and CDR2 as YSYEKL. The J segment lost 3 bases and the V segment lost 0 bases, leaving 2 bases of the junction unmatched. This CDR3 region has 16 residues. As DNA, the CDR3 is TGCGCCAGCAGCCAAGATGGGACAGGGGGCTACACTGAAGCTTTCTTT. It yields the protein CASSQDGTGGYTEAFF.

This clone occurred once. This chain links TRBV2 with TRBJ1-5; possible D gene TRBD1, 6 bases. The CDR3 contains 14 residues. CDR1 is SNHLY, CDR2 FYNNEI, per germline. The V gene lost 6 bases and the J gene lost 2 bases, with 11 bases spanning the gap. CDR3 amino acids: CASRGGAGNQPQHF. The DNA for the CDR3 is TGTGCCAGCAGAGGGGGGGCCGGCAATCAGCCCCAGCATTTT.

The chain couples TRBV13 to TRBJ1-2; D may be TRBD1 (5 bases). This CDR3 comprises 14 residues. Trimming pared 5 bases from V and 4 bases from J, leaving 14 bases between. The germline CDR1 and CDR2 sequences are PRHDT and FYEKMQ (reference sequence). The CDR3 bases are TGTGCCAGCAGCGTGGGACGCCCGGGCTATGGCTACACCTTC. This sequence encodes CASSVGRPGYGYTF.

This chain joins TRBV30 and TRBJ2-2, with a weak D call TRBD1 (6 bases). The CDR3 spans 14 residues. Germline V lookup: CDR1 GTSNPN, CDR2 SVGIG (reference sequence). Trimming cost V 4 bases and J 3 bases, with 12 bases left between them. The CDR3 sequence: CAWNQGLDTGELFF. In DNA, the CDR3 is TGTGCCTGGAACCAGGGGCTCGACACCGGGGAGCTGTTTTTT.

The V gene is TRBV10-2, the J gene TRBJ2-3, with D possibly TRBD1 on 5 matching bases. This CDR3 spans 13 amino acids. The V gene lost 5 bases and the J gene lost 4 bases, with 10 bases spanning the gap. Germline V gives CDR1 WSHSY, CDR2 SAAADI. CDR3 nucleotides: TGCGCCAGCAGTAACCAGGGCCCAGATACGCAGTATTTT. Amino acids: CASSNQGPDTQYF.

The chain combines TRBV11-2 with TRBJ2-5; D may be TRBD2 (6 bases). The CDR3 is made up of 15 amino acids. Trimming left V 2 bases short and J 5 bases short, with 15 bases between. In germline, CDR1 is SGHAT, CDR2 FQNNGV. The CDR3 sequence is CASSLSGDSRETQYF. The CDR3 nucleotides are TGTGCCAGCAGCTTATCGGGGGACTCCAGGGAGACCCAGTACTTC.

V usage is TRBV7-9 and J usage is TRBJ1-5; D ambiguous. Germline V gene sequence: CDR1 SEHNR, CDR2 FQNEAQ (reference sequence). The CDR3 is 12 amino acids. V was cut by 1 base and J by 6 bases, with 4 bases left in between. CDR3 protein: CASSLEGQPQHF. CDR3 DNA sequence: TGTGCCAGCAGCTTAGAAGGTCAGCCCCAGCATTTT.

This chain uses TRBV6-5 with TRBJ1-2, with unresolved D. In germline, CDR1 is MNHEY, CDR2 SVGAGI. The CDR3 loop spans 12 amino acids. Trimming pared 6 bases from V and 8 bases from J, leaving 13 bases between. CDR3 in amino acids: CASSHDGTGYTF. Here the CDR3 DNA reads TGTGCCAGCAGCCACGACGGTACAGGCTACACCTTC.

The V gene is TRBV27, the J gene TRBJ1-6; D gene unclear. CDR1 and CDR2 (germline): MNHEY, SMNVEV (reference sequence). The CDR3 runs to 16 residues. Trimming left V 5 bases short and J 10 bases short, with 21 bases between. The CDR3 bases are TGTGCCAGCAGTCCTTCTCGAGGAAACGGGCACTCACCCCTCCACTTT. It translates to CASSPSRGNGHSPLHF.

This chain connects TRBV27 to TRBJ1-1, with a possible D match to TRBD1 (6 bases). Germline V gene lookup returns CDR1 MNHEY and CDR2 SMNVEV (reference sequence). The CDR3 sequence is 14 residues long. V was clipped by 10 bases and J by 3 bases, with 18 bases between them. The DNA of the CDR3 is TGTGCCACCTCCCTCAGGGGAGAGGACACTGAAGCTTTCTTT. Its translation: CATSLRGEDTEAFF.

The chain uses TRBV4-2 and TRBJ1-4; D not resolved. The CDR3 has 13 residues. From germline, CDR1 is LGHNA and CDR2 YNFKEQ. V was shortened by 1 base and J by 11 bases, with 11 bases between the two germline ends. As DNA, the CDR3 is TGTGCCAGCAGCCAAGGTGGTGAGGGTAAACTGTTTTTT. Translated: CASSQGGEGKLFF.

This CDR3 reads CASSHHGRAYEQYF. CDR3 in DNA: TGTGCCAGCAGCCATCATGGCAGGGCCTACGAGCAGTACTTC. V usage is TRBV27 and J usage is TRBJ2-7; weak D call: TRBD1 (5 bases). This CDR3 contains 14 residues. Trimming pared 6 bases from V and 2 bases from J, leaving 14 bases between. CDR1 and CDR2 (germline): MNHEY, SMNVEV (reference sequence).

This clone was recorded only once. The chain combines TRBV19 with TRBJ2-5, with D possibly being TRBD1 (6 bases). Germline CDR1 LNHDA, CDR2 SQIVND (reference sequence). The CDR3 is 15 amino acids. Trimming took 6 bases from V and 5 from J, leaving 19 bases between them. Here the CDR3 DNA reads TGTGCCAGTAGCACCGCTACAGGGTTCCTGGAGACCCAGTACTTC. Protein sequence: CASSTATGFLETQYF.

This chain connects TRBV2 to TRBJ1-5; D not resolved. CDR1 and CDR2 from the germline V gene are SNHLY and FYNNEI. The CDR3 runs 12 residues. The V end was cut by 5 bases, the J end by 4 bases, with 6 bases between. The CDR3 sequence is CASSQVNQPQHF. The CDR3 DNA reads TGTGCCAGCAGTCAAGTTAATCAGCCCCAGCATTTT.

The gene calls are TRBV29-1 and TRBJ2-7; D not certain. V was shortened by 2 bases and J by 3 bases, with 8 bases between the two germline ends. The CDR3 contains 12 residues. Germline CDR1 reads SQVTM; CDR2 reads ANQGSEA. CDR3 bases: TGCAGCGTTGAATATAGTAGCTACGAGCAGTACTTC. Protein product: CSVEYSSYEQYF.

This clone was observed a handful of times. The rearrangement uses TRBV27 and TRBJ1-4, with 7 positions matching TRBD1. Germline loops: CDR1 MNHEY, CDR2 SMNVEV (reference sequence). The length of the CDR3 is 14 residues. Unmatched junction bases numbered 6, after V lost 0 bases and J lost 11 bases. The CDR3 is CASSLSQGDGKLFF. CDR3 bases: TGTGCCAGCAGTTTATCCCAGGGGGACGGGAAACTGTTTTTT.

The rearrangement uses TRBV6-9 and TRBJ2-3, with 8 bases matching TRBD2. This CDR3 region has 13 residues. Germline CDR1 MNHGY, CDR2 SVAAGI. The junction had 4 bases not matched to a gene; V was cut back by 5 bases and J by 6 bases. This CDR3 reads CASSPAGEDTQYF. The CDR3 nucleotides are TGTGCCAGCAGTCCAGCGGGAGAGGATACGCAGTATTTT.

J is TRBJ2-1 and V is TRBV30; perhaps D is TRBD1 or TRBD2 (6 bases each). Germline V gene data show CDR1 as GTSNPN and CDR2 as SVGIG (reference sequence). The ends were cut back, 2 bases at V and 7 bases at J, with 9 bases in the middle. This CDR3 region has 12 residues. The CDR3 nucleotides read TGTGCCTGGAGTTGGGGGGCTAATGAGCAGTTCTTC. This translates into CAWSWGANEQFF.

This chain connects TRBV6-1 to TRBJ2-1, with 8 bases identical to TRBD2. This CDR3 comprises 18 residues. V gave up 1 base and J gave up 3 bases; unmatched junction bases: 11. Germline V gene lookup returns CDR1 MNHNS and CDR2 SASEGT. CDR3 region: CASSEVASGSPLYNEQFF. Here the CDR3 DNA reads TGTGCCAGCAGTGAAGTAGCCAGCGGGAGCCCCCTCTACAATGAGCAGTTCTTC.

This rearrangement joins TRBV5-1 to TRBJ2-3; tentative D call: TRBD1 (5 bases). The CDR3 covers 16 residues. V was cut by 0 bases and J by 0 bases, with 11 bases left in between. The germline V gene encodes CDR1 SGHRS and CDR2 YFSETQ. CDR3 protein: CASSLETGLSTDTQYF. In DNA, the CDR3 is TGCGCCAGCAGCTTGGAAACAGGCCTTAGCACAGATACGCAGTATTTT.

This chain links TRBV18 with TRBJ2-1; no definite D call. CDR1 is KGHSH and CDR2 is LQKENI in the germline V gene. This CDR3 comprises 15 residues. Between the trimmed V and J ends, which lost 3 bases and 4 bases, there was a span of 13 bases. CDR3 nucleotide sequence: TGTGCCAGCTCACCCTCTTGGCAGACGTACAATGAGCAGTTCTTC. It specifies CASSPSWQTYNEQFF.

This chain uses TRBV5-1 with TRBJ2-3; 7 bases align to TRBD2. Germline V gene lookup returns CDR1 SGHRS and CDR2 YFSETQ. Trimming removed 4 bases from V and 3 bases from J; junction bases left unmatched: 5. This CDR3 has 14 amino acids. The CDR3 nucleotides are TGCGCCAGCAGCGGGGGGAGGGCGACAGATACGCAGTATTTT. This encodes CASSGGRATDTQYF.

This clone has a single count. The V gene is TRBV29-1, the J gene TRBJ1-4; D uncertain. V was clipped by 5 bases and J by 0 bases, with 10 bases between them. CDR1 and CDR2 (germline): SQVTM, ANQGSEA. This CDR3 has 14 amino acids. The DNA for the CDR3 is TGCAGCGTTACGGACCGAACAACTAATGAAAAACTGTTTTTT. It specifies CSVTDRTTNEKLFF.